Listed below are T cell receptor beta chains from one sample, sequenced in a study of cytotoxic CD8 clonotypes in ibrutinib-treated CLL. Sequencing used immunoSEQ multiplex PCR; TCRdb keeps in-frame clones, though not all of them. The data hold approximately 160,000 clones, with 88% observed a single time. The starting material was PBMCs, obtained at disease progression, from a patient treated with ibrutinib. These TCRs come from a human donor with chronic lymphocytic leukemia. CDR3s include the opening cysteine and the closing phenylalanine or tryptophan. D genes are given only for firm matches. The size entry is marked missing in some rows and otherwise reads once, few, many or a size class.

d_gene	v_gene	j_gene	abundance	CDR3nt	CDR3aa
.	TRBV7-3	TRBJ1-1	.	TGTGCCAGCAGCTTAACGTCACTGCTGAACACTGAAGCTTTCTTT	CASSLTSLLNTEAFF
.	TRBV9	TRBJ2-3	few	TGTGCCAGCAGCGAACCCCTTGGGTCAGATACGCAGTATTTT	CASSEPLGSDTQYF
.	TRBV29-1	TRBJ2-5	.	TGCAGCGTCCCAGACAGGACAACTCGAGAGACCCAGTACTTC	CSVPDRTTRETQYF
.	TRBV5-4	TRBJ2-1	.	TGTGCCAGCAGCTTGGAAGTTCAGGGGACTGAGCAGTTCTTC	CASSLEVQGTEQFF
TRBD2	TRBV10-3	TRBJ2-2	.	TGTGCCATCAGTGAGTCCTTGACTAGCGGGCCCGGGGAGCTGTTTTTT	CAISESLTSGPGELFF
.	TRBV11-2	TRBJ2-1	.	TGTGCCAGCCGATCAGGCGGACATGAGCAGTTCTTC	CASRSGGHEQFF
.	TRBV9	TRBJ1-3	few	TGTGCCAGCAGCGTAGAGGAGCAGGGTGACGGAAACACCATATATTTT	CASSVEEQGDGNTIYF
.	TRBV7-3	TRBJ2-3	.	TGTGCCAGCAGCTTAGAAGGGTTTAGCACAGATACGCAGTATTTT	CASSLEGFSTDTQYF
.	TRBV23-1	TRBJ2-7	once	TGCGCCAGCAGTCAATCCTGGGGAGACTACGAGCAGTACTTC	CASSQSWGDYEQYF
.	TRBV27	TRBJ1-1	.	TGTGCCAGCAGTTCCGGGACGGCGAACACTGAAGCTTTCTTT	CASSSGTANTEAFF
.	TRBV28	TRBJ1-1	once	TGTGCCGTCGGGACGGCCCGTGAAGCTTTCTTT	CAVGTAREAFF
.	TRBV10-3	TRBJ2-1	few	TGTGCCATCAGTGCCCGCCTCGGAGGCGACAATGAGCAGTTCTTC	CAISARLGGDNEQFF
.	TRBV2	TRBJ2-7	.	TGTGCCAGCAGAGACCGGGCCAACTCCTACGAGCAGTACTTC	CASRDRANSYEQYF
.	TRBV6-1	TRBJ1-2	once	TGTGCCAGCGGGATTCGAAGAAACTATGGCTACACCTTC	CASGIRRNYGYTF
.	TRBV7-2	TRBJ2-7	.	TGTGCCAGCATTACCGGGACCCCCCCCTACGAGCAGTACTTC	CASITGTPPYEQYF
.	TRBV2	TRBJ2-3	.	TGTGCCAGCAGTGGGGGGTTAACAGATACGCAGTATTTT	CASSGGLTDTQYF
TRBD2	TRBV4-1	TRBJ2-7	.	TGCGCCAGCAGCCTCACCCTGGGGGGGAGAGGCTACGAGCAGTACTTC	CASSLTLGGRGYEQYF
.	TRBV15	TRBJ1-2	once	TGTGCCACCAGCAGAGAGGTGCTGGGCTATGGCTACACCTTC	CATSREVLGYGYTF
.	TRBV18	TRBJ2-3	.	TGTGCCAGCTCACCTCTGCCCCGGACAGAGAGCACAGATACGCAGTATTTT	CASSPLPRTESTDTQYF
.	TRBV27	TRBJ2-7	once	TGTGCCAGCAGTTCTCGTTATATCCGGGATTCACCTAAAATCGACGAGCAGTACTTC	CASSSRYIRDSPKIDEQYF
TRBD1	TRBV6-1	TRBJ2-7	.	TGTGCCAGCAGCGACAGGGTCGAGCAGTACTTC	CASSDRVEQYF
.	TRBV19	TRBJ1-5	.	TGTGCCAGTAGTATAGGGGGCAGGTATAGCAATCAGCCCCAGCATTTT	CASSIGGRYSNQPQHF
TRBD1	TRBV9	TRBJ1-2	.	TGTGCCAGCAGCGCCCAGGGACAGGGGGCCGGTAACTATGGCTACACCTTC	CASSAQGQGAGNYGYTF
.	TRBV2	TRBJ1-5	.	TGTGCCAGCAGTGAACCCCCTTCGAGGGGGAATCAGCCCCAGCATTTT	CASSEPPSRGNQPQHF
.	TRBV15	TRBJ1-3	.	TGTGCCACCAGCAGAGTAGGTGGCTCTGGAAACACCATATATTTT	CATSRVGGSGNTIYF
.	TRBV10-3	TRBJ2-7	.	TGTGCCATCTCACCCAGGGTTCCCTACGAGCAGTACTTC	CAISPRVPYEQYF
TRBD2	TRBV5-1	TRBJ2-3	.	TGCGCCAGCAGAGGGGCGCTAGCGGATCGCCGATTGTTTGATACGCAGTATTTT	CASRGALADRRLFDTQYF
TRBD2	TRBV7-2	TRBJ2-7	.	TGTGCCAGCAGCCTGACTAGCGGGAGGACCGGATCCTACGAGCAGTACTTC	CASSLTSGRTGSYEQYF
.	TRBV5-1	TRBJ1-5	.	TGCGCCAGCAGCTTGGAAGGCGATCTCGAACATTATAGCAATCAGCCCCAGCATTTT	CASSLEGDLEHYSNQPQHF
TRBD1	TRBV12-5	TRBJ1-2	.	TGTGCTAGTGGTCTCGGGACAGGGGACGGCTATGGCTACACCTTC	CASGLGTGDGYGYTF